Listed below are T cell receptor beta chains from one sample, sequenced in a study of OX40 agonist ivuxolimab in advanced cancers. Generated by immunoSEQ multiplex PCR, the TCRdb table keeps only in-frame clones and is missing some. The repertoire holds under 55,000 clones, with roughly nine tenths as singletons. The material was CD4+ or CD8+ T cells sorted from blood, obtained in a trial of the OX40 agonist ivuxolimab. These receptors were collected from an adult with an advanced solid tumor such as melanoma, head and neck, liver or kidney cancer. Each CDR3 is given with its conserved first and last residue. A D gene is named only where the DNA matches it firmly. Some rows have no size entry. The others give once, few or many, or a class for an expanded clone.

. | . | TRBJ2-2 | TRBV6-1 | TGTGCCACCAAGTACGGGGGTTCCACCGGGGAGCTGTTTTTT | CATKYGGSTGELFF
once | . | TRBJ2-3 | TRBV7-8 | TGTGCCAGCAGCTTAGCGCTCGTGACAGTGACAGATACGCAGTATTTT | CASSLALVTVTDTQYF
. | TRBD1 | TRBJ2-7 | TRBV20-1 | TGCAGTGCTGACAGGGTAGACGAGCAGTACTTC | CSADRVDEQYF
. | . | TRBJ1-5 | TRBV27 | TGTGCCAGCAGTCCCCACTGGGGCAATCAGCCCCAGCATTTT | CASSPHWGNQPQHF
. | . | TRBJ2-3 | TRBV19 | TGTGCCAGTAGTACCCTTATACAGGGGGGGATCGCAGATACGCAGTATTTT | CASSTLIQGGIADTQYF
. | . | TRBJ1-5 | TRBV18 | TGTGCCAGCTCACCAAACCAGGGGAACGATCAGCCCCAGCATTTT | CASSPNQGNDQPQHF
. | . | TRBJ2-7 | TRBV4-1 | TGCGCCAGCAGCCAAGATGACTACGAGCAGTACTTC | CASSQDDYEQYF
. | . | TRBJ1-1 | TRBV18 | TGTGCCAGCTCACCAGGGGTCACTGAAGCTTTCTTT | CASSPGVTEAFF
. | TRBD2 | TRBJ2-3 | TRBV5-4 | TGTGCCAGCAGCTTGGACGGGGGGGCCACAGATACGCAGTATTTT | CASSLDGGATDTQYF
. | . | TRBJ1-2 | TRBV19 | TGTGCCAGTAAAAAAGCCCGAAACTATGGCTACACCTTC | CASKKARNYGYTF
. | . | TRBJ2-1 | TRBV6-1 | TGTGCCAGCAGTTATTCCTTCGACAATGAGCAGTTCTTC | CASSYSFDNEQFF
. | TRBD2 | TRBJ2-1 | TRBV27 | TGTGCCAGCAGTTTATCTTTTTGGGCGGGGGGGCCTCGGTATGAGCAGTTCTTC | CASSLSFWAGGPRYEQFF
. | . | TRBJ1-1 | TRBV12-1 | TGTGCCAGCAGCTTCCCGATAGGGCACATGAACACTGAAGCTTTCTTT | CASSFPIGHMNTEAFF
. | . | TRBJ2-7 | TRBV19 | TGTGCCAGTAGTCAATCGCCAGGCAGTACCGAGCAGTACTTC | CASSQSPGSTEQYF
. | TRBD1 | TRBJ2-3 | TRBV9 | TGTGCCAGCAGCGTAGCGACAGGGGTTACGCAGTATTTT | CASSVATGVTQYF
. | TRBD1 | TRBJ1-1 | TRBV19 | TGTGCCAGTACCCCCGGTTTGGGACAGGGTCTTTTACCTATGAACACTGAAGCTTTCTTT | CASTPGLGQGLLPMNTEAFF
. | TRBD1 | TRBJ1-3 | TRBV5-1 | TGCGCCAGCAGCTTGGACAGGGGAGGTGGAAACACCATATATTTT | CASSLDRGGGNTIYF
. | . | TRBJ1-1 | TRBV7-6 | TGTGCCAGCAGCTTAGCTGGGGTCGGGAACACTGAAGCTTTCTTT | CASSLAGVGNTEAFF
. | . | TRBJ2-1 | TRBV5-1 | TGCGCCAGCAGCTTGGGGCAGGGTGGGTTATATGAGCAGTTCTTC | CASSLGQGGLYEQFF
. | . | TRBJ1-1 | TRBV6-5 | TGTGCCAGCAGTGAATTGGGGGTCACTGAAGCTTTCTTT | CASSELGVTEAFF
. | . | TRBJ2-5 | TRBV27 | TGTGCCAGCAGTCCCCCAGGCAGGGGTGACGAGACCCAGTACTTC | CASSPPGRGDETQYF
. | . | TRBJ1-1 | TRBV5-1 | TGCGCCAGCAGCTTGGGAGTACCCACTGAAGCTTTCTTT | CASSLGVPTEAFF
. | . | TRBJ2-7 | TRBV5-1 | TGTGCCAGCAGGAATGGGAAGGCAGGGGTGGACGAGCAGTACTTC | CASRNGKAGVDEQYF
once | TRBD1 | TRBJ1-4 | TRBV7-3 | TGTGCCAGCAGCCCAAACAGGGGGGGTCAGGAAAAACTGTTTTTT | CASSPNRGGQEKLFF
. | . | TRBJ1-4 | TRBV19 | TGTGCCAGTAGTATCTCAACTAATGAAAAACTGTTTTTT | CASSISTNEKLFF
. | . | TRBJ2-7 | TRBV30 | TGTGCCTGGGGAAAGGGGGAATACGAGCAGTACTTC | CAWGKGEYEQYF
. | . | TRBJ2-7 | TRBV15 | TGTGCCACCAGCAGAGGAACCTACGAGCAGTACTTC | CATSRGTYEQYF
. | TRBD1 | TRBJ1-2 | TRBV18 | TGTGCCAGCTCACCCGGGACAGGGCGTAACTATGGCTACACCTTC | CASSPGTGRNYGYTF
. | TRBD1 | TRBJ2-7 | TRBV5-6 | TGTGCCAGCAGCCCGCGGACAGGGAAGGGCGAGCAGTACTTC | CASSPRTGKGEQYF
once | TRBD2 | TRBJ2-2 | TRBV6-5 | TGTGCCAGCAGTTCATTACTAGCGGGCACCGGGGAGCTGTTTTTT | CASSSLLAGTGELFF
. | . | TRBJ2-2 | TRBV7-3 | TGTGCCAGCAGCTTAAGCCCCGAACCCACCGGGGAGCTGTTTTTT | CASSLSPEPTGELFF
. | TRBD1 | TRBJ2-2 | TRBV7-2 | TGTGCCAGCAGCTTAGGGCCCGACAGGGCGCACACCGGGGAGCTGTTTTTT | CASSLGPDRAHTGELFF
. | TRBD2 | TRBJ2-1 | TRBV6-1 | TGTGCCAGCAGACTAGCGGGGGGACCCCATGAGCAGTTCTTC | CASRLAGGPHEQFF
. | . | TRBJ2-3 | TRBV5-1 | TGCGCCAGCAGCTTAGAGGTTCTTGGCACAGATACGCAGTATTTT | CASSLEVLGTDTQYF
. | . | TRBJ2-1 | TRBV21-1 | TGTGCCAGCAGCATTTTCTCTTATCGGCTAGCGGGGGGCCCGTCCTACAATGAGCAGTTCTTC | CASSIFSYRLAGGPSYNEQFF
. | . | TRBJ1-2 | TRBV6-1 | TGTGCCAGCAGTGATCTGGGACACGCTGGCTACACCTTC | CASSDLGHAGYTF
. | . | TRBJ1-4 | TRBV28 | TGTGCCAGCAGGAGCGGGGATGCAACTAATGAAAAACTGTTTTTT | CASRSGDATNEKLFF
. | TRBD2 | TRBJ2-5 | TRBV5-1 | TGCGCCAGCAGCAAGACTAGCGGGATCCAAGAGACCCAGTACTTC | CASSKTSGIQETQYF
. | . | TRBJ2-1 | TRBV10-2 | TGCGCCAGCACTCTCTTCGGAGGGGTGGGGAATGAGCAGTTCTTC | CASTLFGGVGNEQFF
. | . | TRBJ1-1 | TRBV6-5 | TGTGCCAGCAGTTACATGTCGGGGGAGAGCGCTGAAGCTTTCTTT | CASSYMSGESAEAFF
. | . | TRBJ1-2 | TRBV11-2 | TGTGCCAGCAGCTCAAGGACATTTAACTATGGCTACACCTTC | CASSSRTFNYGYTF
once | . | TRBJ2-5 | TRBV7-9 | TGTGCCAGCAGCTTACGACTAGGGCCCCAAGAGACCCAGTACTTC | CASSLRLGPQETQYF
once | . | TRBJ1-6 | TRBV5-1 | TGCGCCAGCAGGTCAAATAAGGGGGGCTCTAATTCACCCCTCCACTTT | CASRSNKGGSNSPLHF
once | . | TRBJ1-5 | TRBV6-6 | TGTGCCAGCAGTCCTACTACACTGACCCAGCATTTT | CASSPTTLTQHF
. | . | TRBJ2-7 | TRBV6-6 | TGTGCCAGCAGTTTGAGACAGGGAGGGAATTCCTACGAGCAGTACTTC | CASSLRQGGNSYEQYF
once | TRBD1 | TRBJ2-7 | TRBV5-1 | TGCGCCAGCAGCTTAGATCCTGACAGGGGGCACTACGAGCAGTACTTC | CASSLDPDRGHYEQYF
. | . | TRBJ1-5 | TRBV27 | TGTGCCAGCAGTTTGGGGGGGGGAACCTGCAATCAGCCCCAGCATTTT | CASSLGGGTCNQPQHF
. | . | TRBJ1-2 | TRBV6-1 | TGTGCCAGCAGATGGCAGACCCTGAGGGGCTACACCTTC | CASRWQTLRGYTF
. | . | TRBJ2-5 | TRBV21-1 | TGTGCCAGCATCACTACTAGCGGTCAAGAGACCCAGTACTTC | CASITTSGQETQYF
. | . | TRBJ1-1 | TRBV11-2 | TGTGCCAGCAGCTTAGCCCGGGTCACTGAAGCTTTCTTT | CASSLARVTEAFF
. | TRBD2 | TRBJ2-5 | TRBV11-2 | TGTGCCAGCAGCTTAGGGGCTCTAGCGGGGCAGGGAGAGACCCAGTACTTC | CASSLGALAGQGETQYF
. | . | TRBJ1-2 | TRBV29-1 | TGCAGCGTTGTTGAGGACCGGGCTAACTATGGCTACACCTTC | CSVVEDRANYGYTF
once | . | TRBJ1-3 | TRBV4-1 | TGCGCCAGCAGCCAAGTGGCGTTCCTTGGAAACACCATATATTTT | CASSQVAFLGNTIYF
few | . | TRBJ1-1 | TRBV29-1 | TGCAGCGTTCGACAGATTAACACTGAAGCTTTCTTT | CSVRQINTEAFF
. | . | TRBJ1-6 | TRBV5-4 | TGTGCCAGCAGTTCCGGGACGGGGAATTCACCCCTCCACTTT | CASSSGTGNSPLHF
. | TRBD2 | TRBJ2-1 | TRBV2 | TGTGCCAGCAAAGGCGGGGGGCTACCCAATGAGCAGTTCTTC | CASKGGGLPNEQFF
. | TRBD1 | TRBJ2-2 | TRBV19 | TGTGCCAGTAGTATGAATCGGGACAGGGGAGGCGGGGAGCTGTTTTTT | CASSMNRDRGGGELFF
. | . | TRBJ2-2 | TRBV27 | TGTGCCAGCAGTCTCACTCTGAACGTGGGGGAGCTGTTTTTT | CASSLTLNVGELFF